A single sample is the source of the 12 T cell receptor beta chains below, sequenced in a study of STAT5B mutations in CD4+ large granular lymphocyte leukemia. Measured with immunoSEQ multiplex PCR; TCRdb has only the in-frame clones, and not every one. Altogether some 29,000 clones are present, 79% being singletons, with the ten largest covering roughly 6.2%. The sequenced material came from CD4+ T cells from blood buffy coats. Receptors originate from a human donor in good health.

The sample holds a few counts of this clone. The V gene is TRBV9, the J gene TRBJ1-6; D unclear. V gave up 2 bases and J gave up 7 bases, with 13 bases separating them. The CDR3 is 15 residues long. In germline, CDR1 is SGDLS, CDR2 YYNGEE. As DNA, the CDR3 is TGTGCCAGCAGCGTGGGGTCAGCTACCAATTCACCCCTCCACTTT. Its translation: CASSVGSATNSPLHF.

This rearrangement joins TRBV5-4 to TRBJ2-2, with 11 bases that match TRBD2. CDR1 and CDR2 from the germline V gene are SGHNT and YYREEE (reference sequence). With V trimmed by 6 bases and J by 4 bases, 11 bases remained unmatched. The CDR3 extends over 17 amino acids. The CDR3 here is CASTRGSGLAGTGELFF. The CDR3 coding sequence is TGTGCCAGCACCCGGGGAAGCGGACTAGCGGGCACCGGGGAGCTGTTTTTT.

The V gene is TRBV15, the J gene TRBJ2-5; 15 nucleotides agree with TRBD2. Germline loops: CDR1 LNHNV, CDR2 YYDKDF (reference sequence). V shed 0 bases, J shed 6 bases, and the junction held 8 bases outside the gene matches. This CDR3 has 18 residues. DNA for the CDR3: TGTGCCACCAGCAGAGAGGAAGGACTAGCGGGGGGGCGGAAGACCCAGTACTTC. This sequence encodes CATSREEGLAGGRKTQYF. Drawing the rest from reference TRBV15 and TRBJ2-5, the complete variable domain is DAMVIQNPRYQVTQFGKPVTLSCSQTLNHNVMYWYQQKSSQAPKLLFHYYDKDFNNEADTPDNFQSRRPNTSFCFLDIRSPGLGDTAMYLCATSREEGLAGGRKTQYFGPGTRLLVL.

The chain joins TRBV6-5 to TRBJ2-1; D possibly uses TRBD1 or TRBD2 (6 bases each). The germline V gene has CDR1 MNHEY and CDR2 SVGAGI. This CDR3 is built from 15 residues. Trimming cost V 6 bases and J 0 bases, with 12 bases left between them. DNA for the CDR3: TGTGCCAGCAGACAGGGACTTACCTCCTACAATGAGCAGTTCTTC. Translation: CASRQGLTSYNEQFF.

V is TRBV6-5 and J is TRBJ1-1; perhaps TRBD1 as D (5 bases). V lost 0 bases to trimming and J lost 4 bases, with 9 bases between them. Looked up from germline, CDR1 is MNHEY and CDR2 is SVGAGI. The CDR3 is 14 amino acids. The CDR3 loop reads CASSYSIGTTEAFF. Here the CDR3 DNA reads TGTGCCAGCAGTTACTCGATAGGGACCACTGAAGCTTTCTTT.

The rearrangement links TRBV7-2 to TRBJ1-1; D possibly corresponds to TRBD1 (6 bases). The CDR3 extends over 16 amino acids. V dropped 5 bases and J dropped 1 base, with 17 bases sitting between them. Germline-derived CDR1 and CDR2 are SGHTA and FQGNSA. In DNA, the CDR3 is TGTGCCAGCAGCCCACGAGGGGGTAGTAGGAACACTGAAGCTTTCTTT. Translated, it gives CASSPRGGSRNTEAFF.

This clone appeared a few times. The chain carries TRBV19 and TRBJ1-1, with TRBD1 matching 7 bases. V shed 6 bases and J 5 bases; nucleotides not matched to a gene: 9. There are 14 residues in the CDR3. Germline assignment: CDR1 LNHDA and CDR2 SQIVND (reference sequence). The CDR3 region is CASRSDRAWTEAFF. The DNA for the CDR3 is TGTGCCAGTAGGAGTGACAGGGCCTGGACTGAAGCTTTCTTT.

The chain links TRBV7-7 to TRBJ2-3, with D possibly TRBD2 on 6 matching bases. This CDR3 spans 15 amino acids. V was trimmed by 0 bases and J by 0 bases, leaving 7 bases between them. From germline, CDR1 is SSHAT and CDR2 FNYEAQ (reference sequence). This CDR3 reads CASSLAGGSTDTQYF. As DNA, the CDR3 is TGTGCCAGCAGCTTAGCGGGGGGTAGCACAGATACGCAGTATTTT.

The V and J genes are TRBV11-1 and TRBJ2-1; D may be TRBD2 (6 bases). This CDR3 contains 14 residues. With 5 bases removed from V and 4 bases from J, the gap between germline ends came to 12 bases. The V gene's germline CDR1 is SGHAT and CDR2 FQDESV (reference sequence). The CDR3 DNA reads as TGTGCCAGCAGCCCCTCCGGGAGATACAATGAGCAGTTCTTC. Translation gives CASSPSGRYNEQFF.

CDR3 sequence: CASSEAILRNTEAFF. The CDR3 coding sequence is TGTGCCAGCAGTGAAGCAATTCTGCGGAACACTGAAGCTTTCTTT. The V and J genes are TRBV6-1 and TRBJ1-1; D unresolved. The V and J ends lost 0 bases and 1 base respectively, with 9 bases between them. Germline CDR1 reads MNHNS; CDR2 reads SASEGT. The CDR3 is 15 residues long.

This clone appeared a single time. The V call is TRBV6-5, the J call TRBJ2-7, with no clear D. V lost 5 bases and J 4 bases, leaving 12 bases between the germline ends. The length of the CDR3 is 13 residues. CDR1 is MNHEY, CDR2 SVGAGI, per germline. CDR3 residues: CASSPSVGYEQYV. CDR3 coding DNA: TGTGCCAGCAGTCCCTCGGTCGGGTACGAGCAGTACGTC.

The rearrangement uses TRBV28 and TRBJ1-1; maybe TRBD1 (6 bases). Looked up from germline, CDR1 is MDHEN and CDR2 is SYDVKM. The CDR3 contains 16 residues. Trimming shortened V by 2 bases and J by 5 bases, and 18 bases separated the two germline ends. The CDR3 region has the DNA TGTGCCAGCAGTTTAGGGGGGGCAGGGATGGGGACTGAAGCTTTCTTT. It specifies CASSLGGAGMGTEAFF.